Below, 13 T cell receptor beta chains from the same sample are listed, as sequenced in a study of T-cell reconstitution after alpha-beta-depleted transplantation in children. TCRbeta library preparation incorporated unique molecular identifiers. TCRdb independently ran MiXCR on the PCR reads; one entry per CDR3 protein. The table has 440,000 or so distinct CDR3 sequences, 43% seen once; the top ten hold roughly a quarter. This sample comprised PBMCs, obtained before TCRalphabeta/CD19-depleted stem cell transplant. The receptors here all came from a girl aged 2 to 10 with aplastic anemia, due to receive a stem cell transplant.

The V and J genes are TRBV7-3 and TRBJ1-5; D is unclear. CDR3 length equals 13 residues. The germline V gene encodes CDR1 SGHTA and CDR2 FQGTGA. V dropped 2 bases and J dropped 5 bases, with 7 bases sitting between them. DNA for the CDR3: TGTGCCAGCAGCTTAGAACCCGATCAGCCCCAGCATTTT. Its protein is CASSLEPDQPQHF.

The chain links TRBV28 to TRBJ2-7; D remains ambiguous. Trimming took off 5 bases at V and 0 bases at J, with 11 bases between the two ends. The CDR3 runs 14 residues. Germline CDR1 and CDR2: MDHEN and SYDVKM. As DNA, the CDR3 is TGTGCCAGCAGTAACTCCGGGTCCTCCTACGAGCAGTACTTC. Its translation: CASSNSGSSYEQYF. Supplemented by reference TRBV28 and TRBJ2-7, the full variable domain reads DVKVTQSSRYLVKRTGEKVFLECVQDMDHENMFWYRQDPGLGLRLIYFSYDVKMKEKGDIPEGYSVSREKKERFSLILESASTNQTSMYLCASSNSGSSYEQYFGPGTRLTVT.

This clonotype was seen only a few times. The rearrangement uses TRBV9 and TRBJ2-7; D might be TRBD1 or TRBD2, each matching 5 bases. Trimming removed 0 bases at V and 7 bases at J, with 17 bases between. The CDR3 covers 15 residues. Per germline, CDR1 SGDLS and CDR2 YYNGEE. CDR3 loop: CASSVGASAGGEQYF. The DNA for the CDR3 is TGTGCCAGCAGCGTAGGCGCCTCCGCTGGGGGTGAGCAGTACTTC. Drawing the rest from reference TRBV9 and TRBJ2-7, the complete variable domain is DSGVTQTPKHLITATGQRVTLRCSPRSGDLSVYWYQQSLDQGLQFLIQYYNGEERAKGNILERFSAQQFPDLHSELNLSSLELGDSALYFCASSVGASAGGEQYFGPGTRLTVT.

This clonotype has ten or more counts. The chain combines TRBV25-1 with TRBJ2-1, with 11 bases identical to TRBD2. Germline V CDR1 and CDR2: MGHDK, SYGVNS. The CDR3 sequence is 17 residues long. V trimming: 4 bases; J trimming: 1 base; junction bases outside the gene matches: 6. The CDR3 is CASSATTSGVSYNEQFF. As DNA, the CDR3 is TGTGCCAGCAGTGCGACGACTAGCGGGGTATCCTACAATGAGCAGTTCTTC.

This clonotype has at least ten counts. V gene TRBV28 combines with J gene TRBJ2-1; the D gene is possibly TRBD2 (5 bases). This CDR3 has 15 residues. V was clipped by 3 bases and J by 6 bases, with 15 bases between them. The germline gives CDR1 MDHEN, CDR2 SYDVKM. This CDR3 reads CASSLTGTLSNEQFF. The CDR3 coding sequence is TGTGCCAGCAGTTTGACGGGAACCCTTAGCAATGAGCAGTTCTTC.

CDR3 bases: TGTGCCAGCAGCTTCCTGGGGGATACGCAGTATTTT. Translating it yields CASSFLGDTQYF. The chain links TRBV11-2 to TRBJ2-3; no reliable D call. Trimming left V 3 bases short and J 6 bases short, with 7 bases between. The CDR3 spans 12 residues. Germline loops: CDR1 SGHAT, CDR2 FQNNGV.

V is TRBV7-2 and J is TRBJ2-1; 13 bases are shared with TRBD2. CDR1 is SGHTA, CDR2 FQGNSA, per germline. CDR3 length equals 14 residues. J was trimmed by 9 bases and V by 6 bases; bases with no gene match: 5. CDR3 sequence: CASRTGTSGTEQFF. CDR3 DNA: TGTGCCAGCAGGACCGGGACTAGCGGGACTGAGCAGTTCTTC.

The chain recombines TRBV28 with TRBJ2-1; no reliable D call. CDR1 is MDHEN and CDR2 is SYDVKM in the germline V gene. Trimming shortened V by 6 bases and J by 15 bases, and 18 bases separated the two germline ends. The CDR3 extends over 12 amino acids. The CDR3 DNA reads TGTGCCAGCAGCCTAGGTGTGGATGCAGGGTTCTTC. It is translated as CASSLGVDAGFF.

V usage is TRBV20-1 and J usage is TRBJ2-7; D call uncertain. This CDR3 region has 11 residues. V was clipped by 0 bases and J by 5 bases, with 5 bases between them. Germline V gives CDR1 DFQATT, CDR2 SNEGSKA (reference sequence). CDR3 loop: CSARDSHEQYF. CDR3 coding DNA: TGCAGTGCTAGAGATTCCCACGAGCAGTACTTC.

The CDR3 DNA sequence: TGCGCCAGCTACAAGACTAGCGGGGCCACCGGGGAGCTGTTTTTT. It specifies CASYKTSGATGELFF. The chain employs TRBV5-1 and TRBJ2-2, with TRBD2 matching 11 bases. Trimming took 7 bases from V and 4 from J; bases not matched to a gene: 6. The CDR3 loop spans 15 amino acids. Germline V gene data show CDR1 as SGHRS and CDR2 as YFSETQ.

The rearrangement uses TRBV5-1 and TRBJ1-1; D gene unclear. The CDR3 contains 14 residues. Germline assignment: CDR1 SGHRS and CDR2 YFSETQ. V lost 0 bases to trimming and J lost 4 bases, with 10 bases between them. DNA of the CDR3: TGCGCCAGCAGCTTGGCAGAGGGAGGCACTGAAGCTTTCTTT. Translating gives CASSLAEGGTEAFF.

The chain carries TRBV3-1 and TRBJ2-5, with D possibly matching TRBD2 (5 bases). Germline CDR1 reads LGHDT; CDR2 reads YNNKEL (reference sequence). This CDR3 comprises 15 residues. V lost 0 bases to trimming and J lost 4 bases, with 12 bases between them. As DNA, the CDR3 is TGTGCCAGCAGCCAAGACGGTGGCGAGGGAGAGACCCAGTACTTC. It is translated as CASSQDGGEGETQYF.

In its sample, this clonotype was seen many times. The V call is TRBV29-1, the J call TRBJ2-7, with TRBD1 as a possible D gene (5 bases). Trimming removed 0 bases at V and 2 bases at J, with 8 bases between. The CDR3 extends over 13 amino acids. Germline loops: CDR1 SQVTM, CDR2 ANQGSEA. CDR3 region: CSVEDPQAYEQYF. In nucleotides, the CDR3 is TGCAGCGTTGAAGATCCACAGGCCTACGAGCAGTACTTC.